The sequence of this TCR beta chain was determined in a study of T cell repertoires in cytomegalovirus infection. Whole-study context: The study used recently identified HLA-C-restricted and well-studied HLA-B-restricted CMV epitopes. Public TCR beta signatures indicated both CMV infection and matching HLA type.

TCRdb redid the calling of the reads with MiXCR, one entry per CDR3 protein. The sample contains around 900,000 distinct CDR3 sequences, 30% to 40% of which appear only once. The CDR3 runs to 14 residues. Trimming removed 6 bases at V and 2 bases at J, with 11 bases between. In germline, CDR1 is MNHEY, CDR2 SMNVEV (reference sequence). As concerns this clonotype: Its target is unknown.

The receptor's source is a human donor in good health (CMV status not recorded). Some clones in this sample may be carry-over from other donors' samples. The chain combines TRBV27 with TRBJ1-5; D is possibly TRBD1 (5 bases). The sequencing here drew on cultured CD8+ T cells from PBMCs, taken from culture after CMV antigen stimulation. The CDR3 sequence: CASSAVGGNQPQHF. The CDR3 coding sequence is TGTGCCAGCAGCGCCGTAGGGGGCAATCAGCCCCAGCATTTT.